These 27 T cell receptor beta chains originate from one sample sequenced in a study of a mutant IDH1 vaccine in newly diagnosed glioma. TCRdb's table, derived via immunoSEQ multiplex PCR, lists solely in-frame clones and lacks some. The sample lists about 64,000 clones, 80% to 90% occurring once. For these TCRs, the target antigens are not known. The time point was: week 23, last vaccination. Every vaccination contained 300 ug of the mutant IDH1 20-mer peptide and was paired with topical imiquimod. Source: PBMCs, taken from a glioma patient whose treatment included an IDH1 peptide vaccine. The source of these receptors is a man aged 25-45 years with glioma.

This clone appeared once. This sequence joins TRBV7-9 and TRBJ1-4, with D unclear. V gave up 5 bases and J gave up 7 bases, with 20 bases separating them. Germline V gene lookup returns CDR1 SEHNR and CDR2 FQNEAQ (reference sequence). The CDR3 totals 16 residues. In DNA form, the CDR3 reads TGTGCCAGCAGCCCCAGTTCAGATCCGGGCCGTGAAAAACTGTTTTTT. Its translation is CASSPSSDPGREKLFF.

The chain is built from TRBV5-5 and TRBJ1-2; tentatively, D is TRBD1 (6 bases). This CDR3 is 14 amino acids long. Trimming cost V 4 bases and J 3 bases, with 13 bases left between them. Germline-derived CDR1 and CDR2 are SGHKS and YYEKEE (reference sequence). The CDR3 DNA follows: TGTGCCAGCAGCCCCCCGGGGGCGTACTATGGCTACACCTTC. Its protein is CASSPPGAYYGYTF.

This chain links TRBV15 with TRBJ2-3; D not certain. This CDR3 contains 13 residues. V dropped 1 base and J dropped 0 bases, with 2 bases sitting between them. The germline CDR1 and CDR2 sequences are LNHNV and YYDKDF (reference sequence). This CDR3 reads CATSRVSTDTQYF. CDR3 sequence (DNA): TGTGCCACCAGCAGAGTCAGCACAGATACGCAGTATTTT.

The DNA of the CDR3 is TGTGCCAGCAGCTTAGAGCCCAGGAGGTCTGGAAACACCATATATTTT. Its translation: CASSLEPRRSGNTIYF. The chain employs TRBV11-2 and TRBJ1-3, with unresolved D. Between the trimmed V and J ends, which lost 0 bases and 1 base, there was a span of 10 bases. The CDR3 is 16 residues long. Germline V gives CDR1 SGHAT, CDR2 FQNNGV.

This rearrangement joins TRBV5-1 to TRBJ2-5, with 7 bases lining up with TRBD1. V shed 0 bases, J shed 4 bases, and the junction held 3 bases outside the gene matches. The length of the CDR3 is 14 residues. Germline V gene data show CDR1 as SGHRS and CDR2 as YFSETQ. Written as DNA, the CDR3 is TGCGCCAGCAGCTTGGATTACAGGGGAGAGACCCAGTACTTC. Protein product: CASSLDYRGETQYF.

The chain employs TRBV7-6 and TRBJ1-1; D not resolved. The length of the CDR3 is 15 residues. Germline V gene sequence: CDR1 SGHVS, CDR2 FNYEAQ. V was trimmed by 1 base and J by 2 bases, leaving 11 bases between them. In nucleotides, the CDR3 is TGTGCCAGCAGCTTAGGCGAAGACCCTAACACTGAAGCTTTCTTT. It codes for CASSLGEDPNTEAFF. The whole variable domain, filled in from reference TRBV7-6 and TRBJ1-1, reads GAGVSQSPRYKVTKRGQDVALRCDPISGHVSLYWYRQALGQGPEFLTYFNYEAQQDKSGLPNDRFSAERPEGSISTLTIQRTEQRDSAMYRCASSLGEDPNTEAFFGQGTRLTVV.

This chain joins TRBV7-9 and TRBJ2-3; 10 bases align to TRBD2. With V trimmed by 5 bases and J by 2 bases, 16 bases remained unmatched. Germline V gene lookup returns CDR1 SEHNR and CDR2 FQNEAQ (reference sequence). CDR3 size: 19 residues. The CDR3 reads CASSRGPHTSGEYTDTQYF. The CDR3 DNA is TGTGCCAGCAGCCGCGGACCGCACACTAGCGGGGAATACACAGATACGCAGTATTTT.

This chain links TRBV27 with TRBJ1-1; D gene ambiguous. This CDR3 contains 17 residues. V lost 1 base and J lost 1, with 16 bases in between. Germline CDR1 is MNHEY and CDR2 is SMNVEV (reference sequence). CDR3 residues: CASSLYKGVGPNTEAFF. The CDR3 DNA reads as TGTGCCAGCAGTTTATACAAGGGAGTCGGGCCGAACACTGAAGCTTTCTTT.

This rearrangement joins TRBV13 to TRBJ2-3; 9 positions agree with TRBD2. V shed 0 bases and J 7 bases; nucleotides not matched to a gene: 2. Germline V gene lookup returns CDR1 PRHDT and CDR2 FYEKMQ (reference sequence). The CDR3 loop spans 14 amino acids. CDR3 residues: CASSLGPSGNTQYF. CDR3 bases: TGTGCCAGCAGCTTAGGCCCTAGCGGGAATACGCAGTATTTT.

The chain uses TRBV28 and TRBJ1-6, with 7 bases matching TRBD1. CDR3 size: 18 residues. Germline-derived CDR1 and CDR2 are MDHEN and SYDVKM. With V trimmed by 6 bases and J by 5 bases, 16 bases remained unmatched. CDR3 bases: TGTGCCAGCAGCCCTAGGTTGGGGACAGCCTTCAATAATTCACCCCTCCACTTT. As protein: CASSPRLGTAFNNSPLHF.

In its sample, this clone was seen a few times. The chain links TRBV5-1 to TRBJ1-1, with D hard to call. CDR1 is SGHRS, CDR2 YFSETQ, per germline. V lost 4 bases, J lost 6 bases, and 13 bases lay in between. The CDR3 runs 13 residues. CDR3 coding DNA: TGCGCCAGCAGCCGCCCAGAGTCGGCTGAAGCTTTCTTT. Translated: CASSRPESAEAFF.

The chain joins TRBV7-9 to TRBJ1-4; 7 bases line up with TRBD1. CDR1 is SEHNR, CDR2 FQNEAQ, per germline (reference sequence). The CDR3 has 15 residues. J was trimmed by 4 bases and V by 3 bases; bases with no gene match: 5. CDR3 residues: CASSFRQGLNEKLFF. DNA for the CDR3: TGTGCCAGCAGCTTTAGACAGGGCCTTAATGAAAAACTGTTTTTT.

This chain joins TRBV19 and TRBJ1-1; 9 bases match TRBD1. This CDR3 is built from 14 residues. Germline V gene data show CDR1 as LNHDA and CDR2 as SQIVND (reference sequence). V was pared by 9 bases and J by 1 base, with 6 bases of the junction left unmatched. Here the CDR3 reads CASGQGYGNTEAFF. DNA of the CDR3: TGTGCCAGCGGACAGGGGTACGGGAACACTGAAGCTTTCTTT.

This chain links TRBV6-4 with TRBJ1-2, with 7 bases aligning to TRBD1. CDR3 length: 15 residues. Germline lookup yields CDR1 MRHNA and CDR2 SNTAGT. J gave up 3 bases and V 2 bases, and 6 bases lay outside the gene matches. The CDR3 loop is CASSDVYRGYYGYTF. CDR3 bases: TGTGCCAGCAGTGACGTGTACAGGGGTTACTATGGCTACACCTTC.

This clone has a single count. J is TRBJ2-3 and V is TRBV28, with D maybe TRBD1 (6 bases). Germline lookup yields CDR1 MDHEN and CDR2 SYDVKM. This CDR3 has 15 residues. Trimming removed 2 bases from V and 3 bases from J, with 12 bases in between. CDR3 coding DNA: TGTGCCAGCAGTTTAAGGCAGGGGTGGACAGATACGCAGTATTTT. Amino acid sequence: CASSLRQGWTDTQYF. The whole variable domain, filled in from reference TRBV28 and TRBJ2-3, reads DVKVTQSSRYLVKRTGEKVFLECVQDMDHENMFWYRQDPGLGLRLIYFSYDVKMKEKGDIPEGYSVSREKKERFSLILESASTNQTSMYLCASSLRQGWTDTQYFGPGTRLTVL.

The CDR3 DNA reads TGTGCCAGCAGCGGAGCCGGGACCCTAAACGAAAAACTGTTTTTT. Translation gives CASSGAGTLNEKLFF. The genes are TRBV9 and TRBJ1-4; a possible D gene is TRBD1 (5 bases). Germline V gene sequence: CDR1 SGDLS, CDR2 YYNGEE. This CDR3 contains 15 residues. V was clipped by 3 bases and J by 8 bases, with 17 bases between them.

The chain carries TRBV5-5 and TRBJ2-3; 12 bases match TRBD2. The CDR3 covers 16 residues. V lost 3 bases, J lost 5 bases, and 7 bases stayed unmatched. CDR1 and CDR2 from the germline V gene are SGHKS and YYEKEE (reference sequence). This chain's CDR3 is CASSSGLAGLGDTQYF. CDR3 nucleotide sequence: TGTGCCAGCAGCTCGGGACTAGCGGGTTTAGGAGATACGCAGTATTTT.

This chain uses TRBV27 with TRBJ1-4, with D unclear. The germline V gene has CDR1 MNHEY and CDR2 SMNVEV (reference sequence). Between the trimmed V and J ends, which lost 5 bases and 3 bases, there was a span of 10 bases. The CDR3 totals 14 residues. In nucleotides, the CDR3 is TGTGCCAGCAGTCTGAGGGTCGCTAATGAAAAACTGTTTTTT. Its translation is CASSLRVANEKLFF.

The gene calls are TRBV7-9 and TRBJ1-2; D is unclear. Germline V gene sequence: CDR1 SEHNR, CDR2 FQNEAQ (reference sequence). This CDR3 is built from 18 residues. V was cut by 2 bases and J by 0 bases, with 19 bases left in between. The CDR3 DNA sequence: TGTGCCAGCAGCTTAAGGGTTGGGTCCCAGATCACTAACTATGGCTACACCTTC. Translated: CASSLRVGSQITNYGYTF.

The J gene is TRBJ1-3, the V gene TRBV11-2; D may be TRBD1 (5 bases). The CDR3 is 15 residues long. The germline V gene encodes CDR1 SGHAT and CDR2 FQNNGV. V was shortened by 2 bases and J by 2 bases, with 10 bases between the two germline ends. In nucleotides, the CDR3 is TGTGCCAGCAGCTTAAGCCTAGGGGCTGGAAACACCATATATTTT. Protein product: CASSLSLGAGNTIYF.

The V call is TRBV11-2, the J call TRBJ2-3; 10 bases line up with TRBD2. Germline CDR1 and CDR2: SGHAT and FQNNGV. J lost 6 bases, V lost 1 base, and 16 bases had no gene match. The CDR3 covers 19 residues. CDR3 sequence reads: CASSLVRTGLARGGDTQYF. The CDR3, as DNA: TGTGCCAGCAGCTTAGTTCGCACGGGACTAGCGAGAGGAGGGGATACGCAGTATTTT. The variable domain in full, with the rest retrieved from reference TRBV11-2 and TRBJ2-3, is EAGVAQSPRYKIIEKRQSVAFWCNPISGHATLYWYQQILGQGPKLLIQFQNNGVVDDSQLPKDRFSAERLKGVDSTLKIQPAKLEDSAVYLCASSLVRTGLARGGDTQYFGPGTRLTVL.

V gene TRBV5-1 combines with J gene TRBJ1-2, with TRBD1 identical over 9 bases. The germline V gene encodes CDR1 SGHRS and CDR2 YFSETQ. The CDR3 spans 16 residues. V trimming: 4 bases; J trimming: 2 bases; junction bases outside the gene matches: 9. The CDR3 region has the DNA TGCGCCAGCAGCCAATACTCACAGGGGGCCAACTATGGCTACACCTTC. Protein: CASSQYSQGANYGYTF.

The chain couples TRBV4-2 to TRBJ1-5; D gene uncertain. The CDR3 totals 15 residues. The V gene's germline CDR1 is LGHNA and CDR2 YNFKEQ. V dropped 1 base and J dropped 5 bases, with 12 bases sitting between them. Here the CDR3 reads CASSQGSGDDQPQHF. CDR3 bases: TGTGCCAGCAGCCAAGGGTCCGGGGATGATCAGCCCCAGCATTTT.

The gene calls are TRBV27 and TRBJ1-6; D call uncertain. The V end lost 2 bases, the J end lost 8 bases, and 4 bases lay between the germline ends. Germline values: CDR1 MNHEY, CDR2 SMNVEV (reference sequence). The CDR3 extends over 12 amino acids. The CDR3 sequence is CASSLGDSPLHF. In DNA, the CDR3 is TGTGCCAGCAGTTTAGGTGATTCACCCCTCCACTTT.

The chain carries TRBV7-6 and TRBJ2-7, with a possible D match to TRBD1 (6 bases). The CDR3 is 15 residues long. V was cut by 0 bases and J by 3 bases, with 12 bases left in between. Germline lookup yields CDR1 SGHVS and CDR2 FNYEAQ. CDR3 loop: CASSLAWGHGYEQYF. CDR3 nucleotide sequence: TGTGCCAGCAGCTTAGCCTGGGGGCACGGCTACGAGCAGTACTTC.

This sequence joins TRBV7-2 and TRBJ1-1; D may be TRBD1 (6 bases). CDR1 SGHTA and CDR2 FQGNSA come from the germline V gene. V lost 2 bases to trimming and J lost 5 bases, with 12 bases between them. The CDR3 contains 14 residues. The CDR3 loop reads CASSLFGGRTEAFF. The CDR3, as DNA: TGTGCCAGCAGCTTATTTGGGGGCCGGACTGAAGCTTTCTTT.

The chain recombines TRBV19 with TRBJ2-1, with TRBD2 identical over 8 bases. The junction had 13 bases not matched to a gene; V was cut back by 6 bases and J by 9 bases. This CDR3 spans 15 amino acids. CDR1 is LNHDA, CDR2 SQIVND, per germline (reference sequence). The CDR3 sequence: CASSTGPSGLFEQFF. The CDR3 DNA is TGTGCCAGTAGCACGGGGCCTAGCGGGCTTTTTGAGCAGTTCTTC.